The 5 T cell receptor beta chains below were found in one sample sequenced in a study of T cell clones after liver transplantation. Method: immunoSEQ multiplex PCR; TCRdb's copy keeps in-frame clones and lacks some. The data contain around 110,000 clones, about nine tenths of them singletons. This sample comprised CD4+ T cells from blood, obtained 12 months after liver transplant. The receptors stem from a human patient who received a liver transplant. Some T cells may have come from the graft donor.

The chain is built from TRBV27 and TRBJ1-5, with D perhaps matching TRBD1 (6 bases). The V gene lost 2 bases and the J gene lost 4 bases, with 18 bases spanning the gap. Germline V gene data show CDR1 as MNHEY and CDR2 as SMNVEV (reference sequence). The CDR3 has 17 residues. The CDR3 sequence is CASSLMEQDSPNQPQHF. CDR3 DNA sequence: TGTGCCAGCAGTTTAATGGAACAGGACAGCCCAAATCAGCCCCAGCATTTT.

This clone was seen a handful of times. The chain uses TRBV6-6 and TRBJ1-5; D might be TRBD1 (6 bases). Trimming removed 6 bases from V and 2 bases from J, with 17 bases in between. In germline, CDR1 is MNHNY, CDR2 SVGAGI (reference sequence). The CDR3 loop spans 16 amino acids. CDR3 bases: TGTGCCAGCAGCCCCCGGGGGGCGAATGGCAATCAGCCCCAGCATTTT. It specifies CASSPRGANGNQPQHF.

This clone has only one observation. J is TRBJ1-1 and V is TRBV11-3; the match to TRBD1 covers 9 bases. This CDR3 region has 15 residues. The V and J ends lost 5 bases and 11 bases, in that order; junction bases with no gene match: 15. Germline V gives CDR1 SGHNT, CDR2 YENEEA. The CDR3 spells CASSVATGQGKGAFF. CDR3 nucleotides: TGTGCCAGCAGCGTGGCGACGGGACAGGGAAAAGGGGCTTTCTTT.

This sequence joins TRBV11-3 and TRBJ2-2; D is uncertain. Trimming shortened V by 4 bases and J by 5 bases, and 8 bases separated the two germline ends. The germline V gene encodes CDR1 SGHNT and CDR2 YENEEA. The CDR3 runs 13 residues. The CDR3 DNA is TGTGCCAGCAGCTCGACTGCGACCGGGGAGCTGTTTTTT. The encoded protein is CASSSTATGELFF.

The chain combines TRBV6-5 with TRBJ2-2; TRBD2 agrees at 7 bases. The junction had 11 bases not matched to a gene; V was cut back by 4 bases and J by 6 bases. Germline-derived CDR1 and CDR2 are MNHEY and SVGAGI. The CDR3 covers 16 residues. The CDR3 protein is CASSWGGGLGSGELFF. The CDR3, as DNA: TGTGCCAGCAGTTGGGGGGGAGGGTTGGGATCCGGGGAGCTGTTTTTT.